This TCR beta chain was identified during a study of T cells expressing NK-cell markers. TCRdb processed the 5' RACE reads again and assigns one entry to each CDR3 protein, with no DNA. This table lists 200,000 to 300,000 distinct CDR3 sequences. Specimen: blood T cells: a sorted CD56 or NKG2C T cell subset, CD4+ or CD8+ T cells, or bulk PBMC T cells (not recorded which). The origin of this receptor is a young man in good health.

The chain's CDR3 is CASRTGSGNTIYF. The genes are TRBV27 and TRBJ1-3. Per germline, CDR1 MNHEY and CDR2 SMNVEV (reference sequence). CDR3 length: 13 residues.